This TCR beta chain was recorded in a study of beta chain features in type 1 diabetes. Across the study: Similarity in age, gender and cell yields was seen between patients and healthy donors. Notes on the study in general: In all four CD4+ subsets, TCRB CDR3 length was significantly, moderately reduced in type 1 diabetes. Reduced insertions and increased deletions marked VDJ junctions in type 1 diabetes patients. PCR might preferentially amplify shorter templates, equally in patients and controls.

This clone appeared a few times. Its antigen remains unknown. As every portion of the isolated RNA was reverse transcribed, the sequencing read expressed TCRB transcripts. The protocol was immunoSEQ multiplex PCR, while the TCRdb copy is restricted to in-frame clones and leaves out a portion. The sample contains 110,000 to 150,000 clones, 9% to 10% of which appear only once. This CDR3 comprises 15 residues. V was pared by 3 bases and J by 0 bases, with 11 bases between. From germline, CDR1 is SGHRS and CDR2 YFSETQ. The V call is TRBV5-1, the J call TRBJ2-3, with D maybe TRBD1 (6 bases). This receptor was obtained from a woman aged 40 to 50 in good health. The source material was central memory CD4+ T cells from blood. The CDR3 protein is CASSSQGSSTDTQYF. Here the CDR3 DNA reads TGCGCCAGCAGCTCCCAGGGGTCTAGCACAGATACGCAGTATTTT.